This TCR beta chain was identified during a study of T cells in Graves' hyperthyroidism and ophthalmopathy. Patients aged 18 to 65 with hyperthyroidism were newly diagnosed, with duration under 2 months. Clinical symptoms, serum thyroxine, TRAb, thyroid ultrasound and orbital computed tomography informed diagnoses. Out of approximately 9.9 ml of fresh peripheral blood came the PBMCs. The CDR3 has 14 amino acids. V lost 4 bases and J 3 bases, leaving 11 bases between the germline ends. The germline V gene has CDR1 MRHNA and CDR2 SNTAGT. Amplification of TCR beta CDR3 regions used RNA as the template. The TCR CDR3 was amplified in a first-round RT-PCR using the HTBI primer set. One entry per CDR3 protein results from TCRdb running MiXCR on the multiplex PCR reads. The sample includes roughly 700,000 distinct CDR3 sequences, roughly 17% of them seen just once. Findings and limits, study-wide: Ophthalmopathy was distinguished from stable hyperthyroidism by 13 V-J signatures.

As to this clonotype: Its antigen is as yet unknown.

Source material: blood. The rearrangement joins TRBV6-4 to TRBJ2-3, with D uncertain. The sequence was collected from a man aged 45-65 years with Graves' hyperthyroidism. CDR3 nucleotide sequence: TGTGCCAGCAGTGTTGGGGTTGGAACAGATACGCAGTATTTT. Encoded protein: CASSVGVGTDTQYF.